This TCR beta chain originates from a study of CD8 T cells in Susac syndrome. The germline V gene has CDR1 KGHSH and CDR2 LQKENI. V was trimmed by 6 bases and J by 3 bases, leaving 14 bases between them. The CDR3 sequence is 14 residues long. Random hexamers were used to reverse transcribe the RNA input (roughly 0.5 to 1 ug). TCRdb re-called the immunoSEQ multiplex PCR reads with MiXCR, one entry per CDR3 protein. Found here are 150,000 to 200,000 distinct CDR3 sequences, roughly 95% of them singletons; the top ten hold roughly 0.099%. V gene TRBV18 combines with J gene TRBJ1-1; possible D gene TRBD1, 6 bases. The receptor was isolated from a human donor with multiple sclerosis. The sample was CD4+ T cells from PBMCs. CDR3 sequence: CASSVRDTDTEAFF. CDR3 sequence (DNA): TGTGCCAGCTCCGTCCGGGACACGGACACTGAAGCTTTCTTT.